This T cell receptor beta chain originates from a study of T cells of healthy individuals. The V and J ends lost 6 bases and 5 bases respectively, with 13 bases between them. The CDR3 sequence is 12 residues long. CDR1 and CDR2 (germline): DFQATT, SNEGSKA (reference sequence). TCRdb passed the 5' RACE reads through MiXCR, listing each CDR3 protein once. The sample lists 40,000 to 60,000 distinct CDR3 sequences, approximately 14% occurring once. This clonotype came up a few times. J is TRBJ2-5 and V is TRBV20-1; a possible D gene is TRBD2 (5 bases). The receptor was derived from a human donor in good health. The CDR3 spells CSAGTSIETQYF. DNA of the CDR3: TGCAGTGCCGGCACTAGTATCGAGACCCAGTACTTC.